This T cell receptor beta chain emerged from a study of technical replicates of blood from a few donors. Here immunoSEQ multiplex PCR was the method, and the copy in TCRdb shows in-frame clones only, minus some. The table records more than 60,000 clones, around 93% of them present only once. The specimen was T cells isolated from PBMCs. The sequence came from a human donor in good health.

The CDR3 coding sequence is TGCGCCAGCACATTAGGACAGGGGGTCAGTAGGACTGAAGCTTTCTTT. It yields the protein CASTLGQGVSRTEAFF. V usage is TRBV5-1 and J usage is TRBJ1-1, with 10 nucleotides matching TRBD1. The CDR3 has 16 amino acids. The germline V gene encodes CDR1 SGHRS and CDR2 YFSETQ. Germline trimming cut 6 bases from V and 5 bases from J; bases unmatched to any gene: 13.